This is a list of T cell receptor beta chains from one sample in a study of early T cells in non-severe SARS-CoV-2 infection. TCRdb reprocessed the 5' RACE reads via MiXCR and lists one record per CDR3 protein. The table lists about 60,000 distinct CDR3 sequences, more than 12% of them singletons. The sequencing here drew on whole blood, taken at baseline. These receptors all stem from an adult who was a healthcare worker with PCR-confirmed SARS-CoV-2 infection or an uninfected control (not recorded which). CDR3s leave out the opening cysteine and the closing phenylalanine or tryptophan.

TRBV12-3/TRBV12-4	TRBJ2-3	ASSLSRIDTQY
TRBV7-3	TRBJ2-2	ASSQTTGELF
TRBV7-8	TRBJ1-1	ASSLVGGGTEAF
TRBV11-2	TRBJ2-7	ASRRPGTSGARSYEQY
TRBV7-8	TRBJ2-5	ASSLGFQETQY
TRBV4-2	TRBJ2-7	ASSQGGRAVDEQY
TRBV24-1	TRBJ2-1	ATSDLAEGKNEQF
TRBV6-1	TRBJ1-5	ASSGQNSNQPQH
TRBV6-2/TRBV6-3	TRBJ1-6	ASSYSGGGIAYNSPLH
TRBV29-1	TRBJ1-4	SVQTGSANEKLF
TRBV12-3/TRBV12-4	TRBJ1-5	ASSLFRDIPQPQH
TRBV18	TRBJ1-3	ASSLRQTDLSGNTIY
TRBV20-1	TRBJ1-6	SAVGTVDSPLH
TRBV28	TRBJ2-2	ASKLDRANTGELF
TRBV19	TRBJ2-5	ASSRGLETQY
TRBV28	TRBJ2-5	ASSRDTLVLQETQY
TRBV12-3/TRBV12-4	TRBJ2-3	ASSLSGREADTQY
TRBV11-2	TRBJ2-4	ASSPRGSSTTVKNIQY
TRBV5-1	TRBJ2-3	ASSLSSGGKDTQY
TRBV10-2	TRBJ2-3	ASSADRSTDTQY
TRBV7-8	TRBJ2-5	ASSLNQETQY
TRBV10-3	TRBJ2-7	AIRVAGTGTYEQY
TRBV29-1	TRBJ2-5	SVSTGEETQY
TRBV5-1	TRBJ2-5	ASSPSGGKETQY
TRBV6-5	TRBJ2-2	ASRTGLADPIGELF
TRBV11-2	TRBJ2-3	ASSFTGKTDTQY
TRBV18	TRBJ1-6	ASSPGTGGSPLH
TRBV6-5	TRBJ2-3	ASTPGGDTQY
TRBV11-1	TRBJ1-2	ASSQDTYGYT
TRBV12-3/TRBV12-4	TRBJ2-1	ASSFGSDEQF
TRBV18	TRBJ2-7	ASSAGATYEQY
TRBV4-1	TRBJ2-1	ASSQERLRESSYNEQF
TRBV19	TRBJ1-5	ASSIWGQKDQPQH
TRBV12-3/TRBV12-4	TRBJ2-7	ASSLEGTSEY
TRBV6-2/TRBV6-3	TRBJ2-2	ASSYLLNNAGELF
TRBV24-1	TRBJ2-3	ATSDDPSGTSGGPYTSTDTQY
TRBV4-2	TRBJ1-2	ASSQDRQSSHYSGYT
TRBV6-6	TRBJ2-1	AGGGHMSSYNEQF
TRBV6-2/TRBV6-3	TRBJ2-5	ASSYVTGETQY
TRBV6-6	TRBJ2-7	ASSYRGLPYEQY
TRBV5-5	TRBJ2-5	ASSLMGAAETQY